Below, 29 T cell receptor beta chains from the same sample are listed, as sequenced in a study of blood T cell repertoires in COVID-19. Generated by immunoSEQ multiplex PCR, the TCRdb table keeps only in-frame clones and is missing some. Of 150,000 to 200,000 clones in the sample, about 95% are singletons; the top ten hold roughly 0.7%. Sample: peripheral blood. Every receptor here comes from a man aged 30-40 years with COVID-19, enrolled during active disease.

The rearrangement joins TRBV3-1 (or the pseudogene TRBV3-2) to TRBJ1-1; TRBD1 matches at 11 bases. This CDR3 contains 15 residues. Germline assignment: CDR1 LGHDT and CDR2 YNNKEL (reference sequence). With 3 bases clipped from V and 1 base from J, the junction kept 1 base outside the gene matches. The chain's CDR3 is CASSHGTGGNTEAFF. The CDR3 DNA reads as TGTGCCAGCAGCCACGGGACAGGGGGGAACACTGAAGCTTTCTTT.

The genes are TRBV2 and TRBJ1-1; D unclear. With 10 bases removed from V and 7 bases from J, the gap between germline ends came to 22 bases. Germline loops: CDR1 SNHLY, CDR2 FYNNEI. This CDR3 comprises 14 residues. The CDR3 here is CATHHFRTAGEAFF. CDR3 bases: TGTGCCACCCATCATTTCCGGACCGCGGGTGAAGCTTTCTTT.

There are a few counts of this clone. This specimen includes other DNA sequences encoding the same CDR3. This sequence joins TRBV3-1 (or the pseudogene TRBV3-2) and TRBJ2-5; D unresolved. The V and J ends lost 0 bases and 7 bases respectively, with 6 bases between them. Germline assignment: CDR1 LGHDT and CDR2 YNNKEL (reference sequence). This CDR3 has 12 amino acids. This CDR3 reads CASSQDRGTQYF. The DNA for the CDR3 is TGTGCCAGCAGCCAAGATCGAGGGACCCAGTACTTC.

This chain uses TRBV2 with TRBJ2-7, with D hard to call. The length of the CDR3 is 14 residues. Germline values: CDR1 SNHLY, CDR2 FYNNEI. Deletions cut 5 bases from V and 2 bases from J, with 13 bases between. In DNA form, the CDR3 reads TGTGCCAGCAGTATAACTATGGGTCCCTACGAGCAGTACTTC. Translation: CASSITMGPYEQYF.

This chain links TRBV3-1 (or the pseudogene TRBV3-2) with TRBJ1-2; TRBD1 is a possible D gene (6 bases). V was cut by 4 bases and J by 4 bases, with 19 bases left in between. Germline V lookup: CDR1 LGHDT, CDR2 YNNKEL (reference sequence). The CDR3 loop spans 16 amino acids. In DNA, the CDR3 is TGTGCCAGCAGCCCAGGTTCCATGGACAGATTCTATGGCTACACCTTC. Its protein product is CASSPGSMDRFYGYTF.

CDR3 amino acids: CASSSSGDTEAFF. CDR3 sequence (DNA): TGTGCCAGCAGTTCCTCCGGTGACACTGAAGCTTTCTTT. The chain has TRBV11-3 and TRBJ1-1; no clear D. Trimming shortened V by 6 bases and J by 3 bases, and 11 bases separated the two germline ends. The CDR3 runs 13 residues. In germline, CDR1 is SGHNT, CDR2 YENEEA.

This clone was detected only a few times. The chain is built from TRBV10-2 and TRBJ2-4, with D possibly matching TRBD1 (7 bases). CDR3 size: 14 residues. The V and J ends lost 2 bases and 8 bases respectively, with 13 bases between them. The germline V gene has CDR1 WSHSY and CDR2 SAAADI. The CDR3, as DNA: TGCGCCAGCAGTGAGCCTCAGGGGGGAGACATTCAGTACTTC. This encodes CASSEPQGGDIQYF.

In the case of this clone: The DNA is left out, because the CDR3 cannot be placed on it with certainty; the CDR3 is given as TCRdb lists it. V usage is TRBV29-1 and J usage is TRBJ1-2; no DNA check was done on the table's D call, TRBD1. The CDR3 has 11 residues if both end residues are counted. Germline V lookup: CDR1 SQVTM, CDR2 ANQGSEA. CDR3 residues: CSVGQGAASTF.

This clone came up once. V gene TRBV7-2 combines with J gene TRBJ1-2; 7 positions agree with TRBD1. The CDR3 contains 13 residues. CDR1 is SGHTA, CDR2 FQGNSA, per germline. V trimming: 7 bases; J trimming: 8 bases; junction bases outside the gene matches: 10. Here the CDR3 DNA reads TGTGCCAGCACCGTAACAGGGGTCCACGGCTACACCTTC. Residues: CASTVTGVHGYTF.

CDR3 sequence (DNA): TGTGCCAGCAGTTACTCGAACGACAGGAACCAGCCCCAGCATTTT. Translating it yields CASSYSNDRNQPQHF. The V gene is TRBV6-5, the J gene TRBJ1-5; possibly TRBD1 for D (6 bases). Between the trimmed V and J ends, which lost 0 bases and 7 bases, there was a span of 13 bases. This CDR3 is 15 amino acids long. The germline V gene has CDR1 MNHEY and CDR2 SVGAGI.

This clone was seen just once. The chain uses TRBV4-2 and TRBJ1-1; D gene unclear. Looked up from germline, CDR1 is LGHNA and CDR2 is YNFKEQ. The CDR3 extends over 14 amino acids. The germline V and J ends were trimmed by 0 bases and 1 base, with 6 bases remaining between them. The CDR3 DNA is TGTGCCAGCAGCCAAGAAGCCCGGAACACTGAAGCTTTCTTT. It is translated as CASSQEARNTEAFF.

This rearrangement joins TRBV7-9 to TRBJ1-5; TRBD1 aligns across 8 bases. The CDR3 contains 15 residues. Per the germline V gene, CDR1 is SEHNR and CDR2 is FQNEAQ (reference sequence). Trimming removed 1 base from V and 6 bases from J; junction bases left unmatched: 5. DNA for the CDR3: TGTGCCAGCAGCTTAGGGACAGGGATTTTTCAGCCCCAGCATTTT. As protein: CASSLGTGIFQPQHF.

V and J are TRBV9 and TRBJ1-3; TRBD1 aligns across 9 bases. The V gene end was trimmed by 3 bases and the J gene end by 8 bases; junction bases not matched to a gene: 3. This CDR3 is built from 13 residues. CDR1 SGDLS and CDR2 YYNGEE come from the germline V gene. CDR3 sequence reads: CASSERQGDTIYF. CDR3 sequence (DNA): TGTGCCAGCAGCGAGAGACAGGGGGACACCATATATTTT. The full variable domain, its missing parts supplied by reference TRBV9 and TRBJ1-3, is DSGVTQTPKHLITATGQRVTLRCSPRSGDLSVYWYQQSLDQGLQFLIQYYNGEERAKGNILERFSAQQFPDLHSELNLSSLELGDSALYFCASSERQGDTIYFGEGSWLTVV.

Only a few counts were recorded for this clone. CDR3 sequence: CASSLEWGVSEAFF. The CDR3 DNA sequence: TGTGCCAGCAGCTTGGAGTGGGGAGTCTCTGAAGCTTTCTTT. The chain is built from TRBV5-5 and TRBJ1-1; D is unresolved. CDR3 size: 14 residues. Between the trimmed V and J ends, which lost 0 bases and 6 bases, there was a span of 12 bases. Germline loops: CDR1 SGHKS, CDR2 YYEKEE (reference sequence).

The rearrangement links TRBV5-1 to TRBJ1-2; TRBD1 agrees at 9 bases. V shed 4 bases, J shed 8 bases, and the junction held 9 bases outside the gene matches. Germline V CDR1 and CDR2: SGHRS, YFSETQ. The CDR3 length is 14 residues. This CDR3 is CASSPRTGGLGYTF. Written as DNA, the CDR3 is TGCGCCAGCAGCCCGAGAACAGGGGGCCTAGGCTACACCTTC.

The V and J genes are TRBV30 and TRBJ1-6, with a tentative D call TRBD1 (6 bases). The CDR3 has 14 amino acids. Per germline, CDR1 GTSNPN and CDR2 SVGIG (reference sequence). V was shortened by 3 bases and J by 6 bases, with 12 bases between the two germline ends. The CDR3 nucleotides are TGTGCCTGGAGAATCGGCAGGGGTAATTCACCCCTCCACTTT. Amino acid sequence: CAWRIGRGNSPLHF.

The J gene is TRBJ1-2, the V gene TRBV7-9; 10 bases are a match to TRBD1. CDR1 and CDR2 (germline): SEHNR, FQNEAQ (reference sequence). The CDR3 has 15 amino acids. J gave up 5 bases and V 5 bases, and 8 bases lay outside the gene matches. The CDR3 here is CASSPNGQGGYGYTF. The CDR3 DNA follows: TGTGCCAGCAGCCCCAACGGACAGGGGGGTTATGGCTACACCTTC.

The chain combines TRBV6-6 with TRBJ1-1; D unclear. Germline V gene data show CDR1 as MNHNY and CDR2 as SVGAGI (reference sequence). V was pared by 2 bases and J by 5 bases, with 9 bases between. This CDR3 spans 13 amino acids. CDR3 bases: TGTGCCAGCAGTTACGTGAGGGAAACTGAAGCTTTCTTT. Protein product: CASSYVRETEAFF.

The V gene is TRBV10-3, the J gene TRBJ2-5; 8 positions agree with TRBD2. Trimming removed 0 bases from V and 4 bases from J; junction bases left unmatched: 4. The CDR3 has 15 amino acids. In germline, CDR1 is ENHRY, CDR2 SYGVKD. CDR3 residues: CAISESRGAGETQYF. The CDR3 DNA is TGTGCCATCAGTGAGTCGCGGGGGGCCGGAGAGACCCAGTACTTC.

The V and J genes are TRBV9 and TRBJ2-4; TRBD1 matches at 8 bases. There are 14 residues in the CDR3. From germline, CDR1 is SGDLS and CDR2 YYNGEE. Losses at the gene ends were 4 bases for V and 3 bases for J; bases not matched to a gene: 3. CDR3 DNA sequence: TGTGCCAGCAGCCCTACAGGGGGCAAAAACATTCAGTACTTC. It specifies CASSPTGGKNIQYF.

The chain recombines TRBV4-1 with TRBJ2-3; 9 bases map to TRBD2. This CDR3 spans 18 amino acids. V lost 0 bases to trimming and J lost 0 bases; unmatched junction nucleotides: 7. CDR1 is MGHRA and CDR2 is YSYEKL in the germline V gene. The chain's CDR3 is CASSQDVIAGASTDTQYF. In nucleotides, the CDR3 is TGCGCCAGCAGCCAAGATGTGATAGCGGGAGCTAGCACAGATACGCAGTATTTT.

The chain employs TRBV5-1 and TRBJ2-3, with 9 bases aligning to TRBD2. Trimming at V came to 5 bases and at J to 1 base, leaving 8 bases not matched to a gene. Per germline, CDR1 SGHRS and CDR2 YFSETQ. The length of the CDR3 is 16 residues. The CDR3 region is CASRNGGGAGTDTQYF. Here the CDR3 DNA reads TGCGCCAGCAGGAATGGCGGGGGGGCAGGCACAGATACGCAGTATTTT.

This sequence joins TRBV6-6 and TRBJ1-5; TRBD1 matches at 10 bases. CDR1 is MNHNY, CDR2 SVGAGI, per germline (reference sequence). V gave up 5 bases and J gave up 4 bases; unmatched junction bases: 8. CDR3 length equals 16 residues. The CDR3 DNA reads TGTGCCAGCAGTGTGACGGGACAGGGGTTAAATCAGCCCCAGCATTTT. Its translation is CASSVTGQGLNQPQHF.

The rearrangement uses TRBV29-1 and TRBJ1-2; a weak D match, TRBD1 (5 bases). V was pared by 7 bases and J by 3 bases, with 9 bases between. Germline V CDR1 and CDR2: SQVTM, ANQGSEA. The CDR3 sequence is 11 residues long. The chain's CDR3 is CSGQSDYGYTF. CDR3 bases: TGCAGCGGACAGTCCGACTATGGCTACACCTTC.

The V and J genes are TRBV5-1 and TRBJ2-7; no definite D call. From germline, CDR1 is SGHRS and CDR2 YFSETQ. The CDR3 runs 12 residues. V was shortened by 4 bases and J by 6 bases, with 11 bases between the two germline ends. As DNA, the CDR3 is TGCGCCAGCAGCACCCACTATGCCGAGCAGTACTTC. It yields the protein CASSTHYAEQYF.

Written as DNA, the CDR3 is TGTGCCAGCAGAACCGGACAGGGCGGTTACACCGGGGAGCTGTTTTTT. This gives the protein CASRTGQGGYTGELFF. V and J are TRBV5-6 and TRBJ2-2; TRBD1 matches 8 bases. Germline lookup yields CDR1 SGHDT and CDR2 YYEEEE. The length of the CDR3 is 16 residues. J gave up 3 bases and V 5 bases, and 9 bases lay outside the gene matches.

The count of this clone is one. V gene TRBV7-3 combines with J gene TRBJ2-1; D might be TRBD1 (6 bases). Germline CDR1 reads SGHTA; CDR2 reads FQGTGA. V dropped 4 bases and J dropped 9 bases, with 10 bases sitting between them. The CDR3 extends over 12 amino acids. CDR3 sequence: CASSSQGTEQFF. CDR3 in DNA: TGTGCCAGCAGCTCCCAGGGGACTGAGCAGTTCTTC.

This chain joins TRBV29-1 and TRBJ2-7; tentatively, D is TRBD1 (5 bases). Germline V lookup: CDR1 SQVTM, CDR2 ANQGSEA. The V and J ends lost 0 bases and 9 bases respectively, with 15 bases between them. This CDR3 has 13 residues. CDR3 loop: CSVEDPWGRVQYF. The CDR3 DNA follows: TGCAGCGTTGAAGACCCGTGGGGCCGGGTGCAGTACTTC.

This clone has more than one count but fewer than ten. The rearrangement links TRBV5-1 to TRBJ2-3, with D hard to call. From germline, CDR1 is SGHRS and CDR2 YFSETQ. V lost 5 bases to trimming and J lost 4 bases, with 32 bases between them. The CDR3 sequence is 20 residues long. CDR3 sequence (DNA): TGCGCCAGCAGGCATGAACATCCGGCCCACAGATACGCAGGCCCAGATACGCAGTATTTT. Translating gives CASRHEHPAHRYAGPDTQYF. Full variable domain (missing parts from reference TRBV5-1 and TRBJ2-3): KAGVTQTPRYLIKTRGQQVTLSCSPISGHRSVSWYQQTPGQGLQFLFEYFSETQRNKGNFPGRFSGRQFSNSRSEMNVSTLELGDSALYLCASRHEHPAHRYAGPDTQYFGPGTRLTVL.